This TCR beta chain derives from a study of blood T cell repertoires in COVID-19. The method was immunoSEQ multiplex PCR; TCRdb's version includes in-frame clones alone and lacks a portion of them. Seen here are about 330,000 clones, around 83% observed once, and the top ten hold roughly 1.2%. The V and J ends lost 4 bases and 0 bases respectively, with 10 bases between them. Germline CDR1 reads SGHTA; CDR2 reads FQGTGA. The CDR3 is 15 amino acids. The sequence came from a woman between 50 and 59 years old with acute or convalescent COVID-19. The specimen was peripheral blood. J is TRBJ1-3 and V is TRBV7-3; D remains ambiguous. The CDR3 nucleotides are TGTGCCAGCAGCTATGGTCCTAGCTCTGGAAACACCATATATTTT. Translated, it gives CASSYGPSSGNTIYF.